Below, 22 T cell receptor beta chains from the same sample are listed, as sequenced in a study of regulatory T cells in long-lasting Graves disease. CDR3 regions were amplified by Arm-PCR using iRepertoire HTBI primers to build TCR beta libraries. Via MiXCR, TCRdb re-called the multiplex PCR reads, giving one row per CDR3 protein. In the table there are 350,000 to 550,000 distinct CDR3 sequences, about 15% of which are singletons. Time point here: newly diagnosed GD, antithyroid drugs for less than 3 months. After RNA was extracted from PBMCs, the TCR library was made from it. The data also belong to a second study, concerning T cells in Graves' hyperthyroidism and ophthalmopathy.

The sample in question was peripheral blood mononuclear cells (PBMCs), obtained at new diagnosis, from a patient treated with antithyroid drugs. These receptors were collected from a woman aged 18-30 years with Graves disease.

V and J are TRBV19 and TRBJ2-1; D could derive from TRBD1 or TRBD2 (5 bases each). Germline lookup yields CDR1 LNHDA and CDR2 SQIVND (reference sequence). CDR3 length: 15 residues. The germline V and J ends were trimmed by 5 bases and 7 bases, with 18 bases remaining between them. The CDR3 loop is CASSQARGGRNEQFF. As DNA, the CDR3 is TGTGCCAGTAGTCAAGCTAGGGGCGGGCGGAATGAGCAGTTCTTC.

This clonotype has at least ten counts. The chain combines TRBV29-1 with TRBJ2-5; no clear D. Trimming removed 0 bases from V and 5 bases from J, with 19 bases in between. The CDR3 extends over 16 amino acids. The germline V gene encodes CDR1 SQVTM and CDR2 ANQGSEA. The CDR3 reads CSVEDLSSLSGETQYF. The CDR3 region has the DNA TGCAGCGTTGAAGATCTCTCGTCCCTTTCTGGGGAGACCCAGTACTTC.

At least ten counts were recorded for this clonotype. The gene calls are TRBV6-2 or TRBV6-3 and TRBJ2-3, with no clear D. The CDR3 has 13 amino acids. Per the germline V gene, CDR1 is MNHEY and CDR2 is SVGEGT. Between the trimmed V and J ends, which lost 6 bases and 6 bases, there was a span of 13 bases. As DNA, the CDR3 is TGTGCCAGCAGGCAAACAGAGGCGGATACGCAGTATTTT. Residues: CASRQTEADTQYF.

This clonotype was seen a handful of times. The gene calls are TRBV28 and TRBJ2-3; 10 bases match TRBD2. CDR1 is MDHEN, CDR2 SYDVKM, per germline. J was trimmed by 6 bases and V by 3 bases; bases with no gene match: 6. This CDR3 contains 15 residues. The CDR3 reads CASSLTAGGADTQYF. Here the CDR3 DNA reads TGTGCCAGCAGTTTGACAGCGGGAGGGGCGGATACGCAGTATTTT. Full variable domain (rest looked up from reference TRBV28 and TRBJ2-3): DVKVTQSSRYLVKRTGEKVFLECVQDMDHENMFWYRQDPGLGLRLIYFSYDVKMKEKGDIPEGYSVSREKKERFSLILESASTNQTSMYLCASSLTAGGADTQYFGPGTRLTVL.

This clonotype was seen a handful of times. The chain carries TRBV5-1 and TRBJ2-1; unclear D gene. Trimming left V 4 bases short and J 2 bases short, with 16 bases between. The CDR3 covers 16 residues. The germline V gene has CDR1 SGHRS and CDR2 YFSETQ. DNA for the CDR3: TGCGCCAGCAGCCCCCGTTACGGGCAAACCTACAATGAGCAGTTCTTC. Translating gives CASSPRYGQTYNEQFF.

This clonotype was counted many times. The CDR3 coding sequence is TGTGCCAGCAGTCTCGGACGGACTAGCGGGAGGGGGGCCTACGAGCAGTACTTC. Translating gives CASSLGRTSGRGAYEQYF. This chain uses TRBV27 with TRBJ2-7; 15 bases are shared with TRBD2. CDR3 length equals 18 residues. V shed 5 bases, J shed 2 bases, and the junction held 10 bases outside the gene matches. The germline CDR1 and CDR2 sequences are MNHEY and SMNVEV (reference sequence).

The CDR3 DNA reads TGTGCCAGCAGGCCCGGGACTAGAACCCCCAATGAGCAGTTCTTC. Its translation is CASRPGTRTPNEQFF. The chain has TRBV12-3 or TRBV12-4 and TRBJ2-1, with TRBD2 matching 8 bases. The V segment lost 6 bases and the J segment 6 bases; nucleotides outside the gene matches: 10. This CDR3 contains 15 residues.

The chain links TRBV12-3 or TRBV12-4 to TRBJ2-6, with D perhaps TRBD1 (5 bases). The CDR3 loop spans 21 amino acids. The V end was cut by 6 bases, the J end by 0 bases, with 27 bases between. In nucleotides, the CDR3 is TGTGCCAGCAGACTCCCACCGAGTGTGGCAGGGCGGAGCTCTGGGGCCAACGTCCTGACTTTC. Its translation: CASRLPPSVAGRSSGANVLTF.

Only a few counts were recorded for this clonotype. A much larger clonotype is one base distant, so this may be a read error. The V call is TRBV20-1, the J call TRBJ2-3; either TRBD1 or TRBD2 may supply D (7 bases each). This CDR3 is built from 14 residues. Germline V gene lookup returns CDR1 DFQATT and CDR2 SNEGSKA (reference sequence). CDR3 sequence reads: CGARGRERTDTQYF. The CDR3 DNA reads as TGCGGTGCTAGGGGGCGGGAGCGCACAGATACGCAGTATTTT.

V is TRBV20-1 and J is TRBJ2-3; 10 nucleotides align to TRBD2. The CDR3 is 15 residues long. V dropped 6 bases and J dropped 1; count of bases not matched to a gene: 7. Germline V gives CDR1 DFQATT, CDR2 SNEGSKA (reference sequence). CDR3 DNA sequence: TGCAGTGCAAAAGAGGGGACTAGCGGCACAGATACGCAGTATTTT. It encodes CSAKEGTSGTDTQYF.

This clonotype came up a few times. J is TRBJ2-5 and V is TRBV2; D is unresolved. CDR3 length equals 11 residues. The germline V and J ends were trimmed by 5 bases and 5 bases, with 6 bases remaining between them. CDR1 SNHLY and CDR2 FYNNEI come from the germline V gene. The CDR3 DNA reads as TGTGCCAGCAGTAGGTTCGAGACCCAGTACTTC. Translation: CASSRFETQYF.

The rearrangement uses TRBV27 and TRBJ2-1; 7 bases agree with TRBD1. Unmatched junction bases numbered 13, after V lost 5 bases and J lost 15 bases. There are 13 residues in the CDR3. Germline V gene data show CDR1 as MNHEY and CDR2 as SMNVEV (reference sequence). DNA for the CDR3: TGTGCCAGCAGTCCGGGACAGTCTAGGGCCTTGTTCTTC. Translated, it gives CASSPGQSRALFF.

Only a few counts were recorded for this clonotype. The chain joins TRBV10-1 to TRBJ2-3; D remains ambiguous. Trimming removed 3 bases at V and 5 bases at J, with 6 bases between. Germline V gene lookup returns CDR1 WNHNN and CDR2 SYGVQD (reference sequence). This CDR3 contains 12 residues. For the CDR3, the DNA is TGCGCCAGCAGTGACTCTCAAGATACGCAGTATTTT. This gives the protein CASSDSQDTQYF.

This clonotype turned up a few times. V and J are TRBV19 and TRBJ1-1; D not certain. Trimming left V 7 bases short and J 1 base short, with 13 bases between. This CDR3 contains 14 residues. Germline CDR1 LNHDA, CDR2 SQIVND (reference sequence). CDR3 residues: CASNLLNRNTEAFF. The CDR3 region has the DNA TGTGCCAGTAATTTGCTCAACCGGAACACTGAAGCTTTCTTT.

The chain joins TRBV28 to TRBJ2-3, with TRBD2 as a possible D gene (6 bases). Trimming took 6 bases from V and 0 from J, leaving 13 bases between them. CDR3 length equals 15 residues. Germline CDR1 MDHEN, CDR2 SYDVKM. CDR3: CASSVSGTSTDTQYF. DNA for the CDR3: TGTGCCAGCAGCGTTAGCGGAACGAGCACAGATACGCAGTATTTT.

CDR3 coding DNA: TGTGCCAGCAGCAAGGGACCGAAGGCGAGTGGCAATCAGCCCCAGCATTTT. Amino acid sequence: CASSKGPKASGNQPQHF. This rearrangement joins TRBV9 to TRBJ1-5; a possible D gene is TRBD1 (5 bases). Germline V gives CDR1 SGDLS, CDR2 YYNGEE. This CDR3 is built from 17 residues. Trimming cost V 4 bases and J 2 bases, with 19 bases left between them.

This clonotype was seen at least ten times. CDR3 amino acids: CASTLGGADYNEQFF. The CDR3 nucleotides read TGTGCCAGCACTTTGGGGGGAGCGGACTACAATGAGCAGTTCTTC. The chain recombines TRBV7-9 with TRBJ2-1; tentative D call: TRBD2 (6 bases). In germline, CDR1 is SEHNR, CDR2 FQNEAQ (reference sequence). Trimming cost V 7 bases and J 3 bases, with 16 bases left between them. The CDR3 is made up of 15 amino acids.

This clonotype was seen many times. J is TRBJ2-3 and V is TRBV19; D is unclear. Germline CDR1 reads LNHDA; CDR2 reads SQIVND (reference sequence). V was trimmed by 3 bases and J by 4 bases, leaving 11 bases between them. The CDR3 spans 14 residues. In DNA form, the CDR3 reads TGTGCCAGTAGTATTAACCTTCGTGCAGATACGCAGTATTTT. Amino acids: CASSINLRADTQYF.

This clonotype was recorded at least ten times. The chain's CDR3 is CASSEAMKTQYF. In nucleotides, the CDR3 is TGTGCCAGCAGTGAGGCTATGAAGACCCAGTACTTC. V gene TRBV2 combines with J gene TRBJ2-5, with unresolved D. Looked up from germline, CDR1 is SNHLY and CDR2 is FYNNEI. V was clipped by 3 bases and J by 6 bases, with 8 bases between them. The CDR3 sequence is 12 residues long.

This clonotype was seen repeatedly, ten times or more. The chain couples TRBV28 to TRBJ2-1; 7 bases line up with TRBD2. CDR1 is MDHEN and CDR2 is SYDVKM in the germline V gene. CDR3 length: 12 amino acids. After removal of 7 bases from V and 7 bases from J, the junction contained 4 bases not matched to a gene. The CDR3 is CASTAGVNEQFF. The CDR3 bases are TGTGCCAGCACCGCGGGAGTTAATGAGCAGTTCTTC.

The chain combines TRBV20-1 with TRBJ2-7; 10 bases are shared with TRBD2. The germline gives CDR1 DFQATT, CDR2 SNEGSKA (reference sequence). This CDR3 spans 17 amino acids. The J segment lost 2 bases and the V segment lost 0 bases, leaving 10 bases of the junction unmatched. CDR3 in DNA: TGCAGTGCTAGAGATTATTCCACAACTAGCGGGACCTACGAGCAGTACTTC. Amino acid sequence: CSARDYSTTSGTYEQYF.

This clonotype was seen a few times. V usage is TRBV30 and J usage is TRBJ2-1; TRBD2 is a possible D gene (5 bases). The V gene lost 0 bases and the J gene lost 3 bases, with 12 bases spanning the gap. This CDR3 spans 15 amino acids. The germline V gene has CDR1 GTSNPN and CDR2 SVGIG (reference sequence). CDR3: CAWSVRGSDYNEQFF. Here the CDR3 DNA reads TGTGCCTGGAGTGTACGAGGGAGTGACTACAATGAGCAGTTCTTC.